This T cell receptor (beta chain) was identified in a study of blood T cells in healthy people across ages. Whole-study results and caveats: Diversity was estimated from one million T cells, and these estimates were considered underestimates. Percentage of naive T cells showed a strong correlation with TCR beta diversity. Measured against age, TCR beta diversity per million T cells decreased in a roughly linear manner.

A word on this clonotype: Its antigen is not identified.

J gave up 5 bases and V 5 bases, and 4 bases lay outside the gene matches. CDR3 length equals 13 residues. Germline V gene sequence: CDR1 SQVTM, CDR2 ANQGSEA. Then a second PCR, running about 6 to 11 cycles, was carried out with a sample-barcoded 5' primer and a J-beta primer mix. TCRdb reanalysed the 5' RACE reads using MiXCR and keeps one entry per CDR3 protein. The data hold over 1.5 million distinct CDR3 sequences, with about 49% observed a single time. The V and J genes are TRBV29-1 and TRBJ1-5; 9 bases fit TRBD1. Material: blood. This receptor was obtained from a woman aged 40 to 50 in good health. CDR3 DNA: TGCAGCGTTACAGGGGGCGCGGATCAGCCCCAGCATTTT. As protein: CSVTGGADQPQHF.